The clone carrying this T cell receptor (beta chain) was detected a few times. Its antigen is not identified. The sample belongs to a study of cytomegalovirus exposure and HLA in healthy donors. Study-wide results and caveats: Later analysis associated a missense DCLRE1C variant with TCR beta V- and J-gene trimming. A later look showed TCR association rates differing by HLA locus, highest for DRB1 and lowest for HLA-C.

Primers for the PCR totalled 60 Vbeta and 13 Jbeta. Sequencing was performed with immunoSEQ multiplex PCR; in TCRdb, only in-frame clones are kept and a portion is missing. Here the sample spans about 160,000 clones, around 82% being singletons. Germline values: CDR1 SNHLY, CDR2 FYNNEI. V dropped 5 bases and J dropped 4; count of bases not matched to a gene: 5. The CDR3 has 15 amino acids. The source of this sequence is a man aged 45-65 years in good health and CMV-seropositive. Sequencing was carried out using PBMCs. The chain carries TRBV2 and TRBJ2-1, with 10 bases lining up with TRBD2. CDR3 residues: CASSRTSGRYNEQFF. Here the CDR3 DNA reads TGTGCCAGCAGTCGGACTAGCGGAAGGTACAATGAGCAGTTCTTC.